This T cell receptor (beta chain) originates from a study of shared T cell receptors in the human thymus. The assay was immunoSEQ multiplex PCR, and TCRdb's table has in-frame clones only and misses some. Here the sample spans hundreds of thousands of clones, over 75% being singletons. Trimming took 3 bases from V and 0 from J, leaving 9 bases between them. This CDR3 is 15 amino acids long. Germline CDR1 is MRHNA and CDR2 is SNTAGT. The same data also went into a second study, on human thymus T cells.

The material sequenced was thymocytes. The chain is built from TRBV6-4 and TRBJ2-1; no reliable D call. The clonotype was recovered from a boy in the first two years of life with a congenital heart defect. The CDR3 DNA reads TGTGCCAGCAGTGAGCAACTAAGCTCCTACAATGAGCAGTTCTTC. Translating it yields CASSEQLSSYNEQFF.